These 21 T cell receptor beta chains originate from one sample sequenced in a study of blood T cell repertoires in COVID-19. Measured with immunoSEQ multiplex PCR; TCRdb has only the in-frame clones, and not every one. This table has 200,000 to 250,000 clones, roughly 91% appearing once. The sequenced sample was PBMCs or T cells enriched from blood (not recorded which). These receptors were obtained from a man aged 25 to 40 in a cohort exposed to, infected with or recovered from COVID-19 (not recorded which).

The gene calls are TRBV10-1 and TRBJ1-1, with 7 bases aligning to TRBD1. Germline V CDR1 and CDR2: WNHNN, SYGVQD (reference sequence). The trim removed 8 bases at V and 2 bases at J, leaving 8 bases unmatched. This CDR3 spans 14 amino acids. The DNA of the CDR3 is TGCGCCAGCGATGAGGGACAGATTAACACTGAAGCTTTCTTT. This sequence encodes CASDEGQINTEAFF.

This sequence joins TRBV9 and TRBJ1-2; TRBD1 matches at 9 bases. Trimming removed 3 bases from V and 2 bases from J; junction bases left unmatched: 2. The CDR3 covers 14 residues. CDR1 and CDR2 from the germline V gene are SGDLS and YYNGEE. CDR3 sequence reads: CASSEGTGNYGYTF. The DNA for the CDR3 is TGTGCCAGCAGCGAGGGGACAGGGAACTATGGCTACACCTTC.

The V and J genes are TRBV7-2 and TRBJ2-7; 11 nucleotides line up with TRBD1. This CDR3 is built from 15 residues. Trimming cost V 3 bases and J 6 bases; bases outside gene matches: 7. Germline V gene lookup returns CDR1 SGHTA and CDR2 FQGNSA. The CDR3 loop reads CASSFRTGGGLEQYF. The DNA of the CDR3 is TGTGCCAGCAGCTTTCGGACAGGGGGCGGCCTCGAGCAGTACTTC.

The chain is built from TRBV6-5 and TRBJ2-7; 7 positions match TRBD1. The CDR3 runs 16 residues. V lost 2 bases and J lost 1; bases outside the gene matches: 8. Germline CDR1 is MNHEY and CDR2 is SVGAGI. The chain's CDR3 is CASSYGKQGRSYEQYF. CDR3 DNA: TGTGCCAGCAGTTACGGGAAACAGGGGAGATCCTACGAGCAGTACTTC.

This sequence joins TRBV12-3 or TRBV12-4 and TRBJ1-4; 8 bases line up with TRBD1. The V and J ends lost 10 bases and 4 bases, in that order; junction bases with no gene match: 5. This CDR3 is built from 13 residues. As DNA, the CDR3 is TGTGCCACCCGGGACAGGAATAATGAAAAACTGTTTTTT. Translated, it gives CATRDRNNEKLFF.

The J gene is TRBJ1-4, the V gene TRBV7-9; the match to TRBD1 covers 8 bases. The ends lost 6 bases at V and 8 bases at J; junction bases unmatched: 8. Looked up from germline, CDR1 is SEHNR and CDR2 is FQNEAQ (reference sequence). The CDR3 runs 14 residues. The CDR3 DNA sequence: TGTGCCAGCAGTCGAACAGGGGGGTTAGAAAAACTGTTTTTT. Amino acid sequence: CASSRTGGLEKLFF.

The chain uses TRBV29-1 and TRBJ1-4; TRBD1 matches 8 bases. The CDR3 is 14 residues long. Unmatched junction bases numbered 4, after V lost 5 bases and J lost 2 bases. CDR1 is SQVTM, CDR2 ANQGSEA, per germline. Here the CDR3 DNA reads TGCAGCGTTCTGGACAGGGCGACTAATGAAAAACTGTTTTTT. Its translation: CSVLDRATNEKLFF.

The chain has TRBV14 and TRBJ1-6, with D uncertain. CDR1 and CDR2 from the germline V gene are SGHDN and FVKESK. The CDR3 contains 15 residues. Trimming shortened V by 4 bases and J by 4 bases, and 11 bases separated the two germline ends. Here the CDR3 DNA reads TGTGCCAGCAGCCTGCGGGCCTTATATAATTCACCCCTCCACTTT. Protein sequence: CASSLRALYNSPLHF.

The V and J genes are TRBV27 and TRBJ2-1; 14 bases line up with TRBD2. Germline V CDR1 and CDR2: MNHEY, SMNVEV (reference sequence). The CDR3 is 18 residues long. The V and J ends lost 5 bases and 2 bases, in that order; junction bases with no gene match: 8. DNA for the CDR3: TGTGCCAGCAGTCTCGGGACTAGCGGGAGTCGTGCCTACAATGAGCAGTTCTTC. Its translation is CASSLGTSGSRAYNEQFF.

This clone was observed a single time. The chain joins TRBV2 to TRBJ1-2, with TRBD1 as a possible D gene (6 bases). The germline V and J ends were trimmed by 6 bases and 5 bases, with 10 bases remaining between them. CDR1 is SNHLY and CDR2 is FYNNEI in the germline V gene. The CDR3 has 12 amino acids. In DNA, the CDR3 is TGTGCCAGCAGCATCGGACAGTATGGCTACACCTTC. It translates to CASSIGQYGYTF.

The chain recombines TRBV7-9 with TRBJ2-5, with a weak D call TRBD1 (6 bases). The germline V and J ends were trimmed by 5 bases and 5 bases, with 12 bases remaining between them. In germline, CDR1 is SEHNR, CDR2 FQNEAQ (reference sequence). There are 13 residues in the CDR3. CDR3 sequence (DNA): TGTGCCAGCAGCGGTAGGGGGATCGAGACCCAGTACTTC. This codes for CASSGRGIETQYF.

This chain connects TRBV5-1 to TRBJ1-1, with D hard to call. Looked up from germline, CDR1 is SGHRS and CDR2 is YFSETQ. Deletions cut 1 base from V and 8 bases from J, with 12 bases between. The CDR3 has 13 residues. CDR3: CASSLSGDGEAFF. The CDR3, as DNA: TGCGCCAGCAGCTTGTCCGGGGATGGGGAAGCTTTCTTT.

This clone occurred a few times. The chain joins TRBV27 to TRBJ1-1; weak D call: TRBD1 (6 bases). Trimming took 5 bases from V and 5 from J, leaving 9 bases between them. This CDR3 is 12 amino acids long. The germline V gene has CDR1 MNHEY and CDR2 SMNVEV (reference sequence). The CDR3 reads CASSLTGTEAFF. CDR3 sequence (DNA): TGTGCCAGCAGTCTCACAGGGACTGAAGCTTTCTTT.

This clone was observed a single time. The V and J genes are TRBV4-1 and TRBJ1-1; TRBD1 might be the D (6 bases). Germline-derived CDR1 and CDR2 are MGHRA and YSYEKL. This CDR3 region has 15 residues. V lost 4 bases to trimming and J lost 1 base, with 13 bases between them. CDR3 sequence reads: CASSLTKGENTEAFF. In DNA form, the CDR3 reads TGCGCCAGCAGCCTTACCAAGGGGGAGAACACTGAAGCTTTCTTT.

The rearrangement joins TRBV6-1 to TRBJ2-7; D might be TRBD1 (5 bases). CDR1 and CDR2 (germline): MNHNS, SASEGT. V was pared by 1 base and J by 3 bases, with 13 bases between. The CDR3 totals 15 residues. CDR3 residues: CASSEGGPTLYEQYF. In DNA form, the CDR3 reads TGTGCCAGCAGTGAAGGGGGCCCTACCCTCTACGAGCAGTACTTC.

The chain combines TRBV15 with TRBJ1-5, with 8 positions matching TRBD1. J lost 8 bases, V lost 0 bases, and 6 bases had no gene match. The CDR3 is 15 residues long. The germline gives CDR1 LNHNV, CDR2 YYDKDF (reference sequence). As DNA, the CDR3 is TGTGCCACCAGCAGAGAAAGGACAGGGCTAGAGCCCCAGCATTTT. Residues: CATSRERTGLEPQHF.

V and J are TRBV19 and TRBJ1-2, with 8 bases matching TRBD1. Per germline, CDR1 LNHDA and CDR2 SQIVND (reference sequence). The ends lost 6 bases at V and 5 bases at J; junction bases unmatched: 8. The length of the CDR3 is 14 residues. CDR3 nucleotides: TGTGCCAGTAGCCTGCGAGGACAGGGTTATGGCTACACCTTC. Its protein is CASSLRGQGYGYTF.

The genes are TRBV11-1 and TRBJ2-4; 10 bases are shared with TRBD2. J lost 5 bases, V lost 1 base, and 2 bases had no gene match. Germline V gene sequence: CDR1 SGHAT, CDR2 FQDESV (reference sequence). This CDR3 has 15 residues. For the CDR3, the DNA is TGTGCCAGCAGCTTAGGACTAGCGGGCGAAAACATTCAGTACTTC. Residues: CASSLGLAGENIQYF.

The chain uses TRBV6-5 and TRBJ2-2; 10 bases are shared with TRBD1. The CDR3 is made up of 15 amino acids. The V segment lost 5 bases and the J segment 4 bases; nucleotides outside the gene matches: 4. The V gene's germline CDR1 is MNHEY and CDR2 SVGAGI. The CDR3 DNA is TGTGCCAGCAGTCGACAGGGGGCCCTCACCGGGGAGCTGTTTTTT. It is translated as CASSRQGALTGELFF.

This clone came up once. The chain couples TRBV2 to TRBJ1-5, with 8 positions matching TRBD1. Germline loops: CDR1 SNHLY, CDR2 FYNNEI. V shed 6 bases, J shed 5 bases, and the junction held 6 bases outside the gene matches. There are 14 residues in the CDR3. The CDR3 region has the DNA TGTGCCAGCAGCGGACAGGGTAATCATCAGCCCCAGCATTTT. Translated, it gives CASSGQGNHQPQHF.

The chain combines TRBV5-6 with TRBJ2-7; TRBD1 agrees at 8 bases. This CDR3 is 16 amino acids long. From germline, CDR1 is SGHDT and CDR2 YYEEEE. V gave up 0 bases and J gave up 2 bases; unmatched junction bases: 7. CDR3: CASSLGPDRAAYEQYF. The CDR3 nucleotides read TGTGCCAGCAGCTTGGGCCCGGACAGGGCAGCCTACGAGCAGTACTTC.